This record looks at one T cell receptor (beta chain) sequence and its context. Repertoires were generated with immunoSEQ multiplex PCR, while TCRdb's copy carries only in-frame clones and drops some. The sample lists 250,000 to 300,000 clones, 89% seen once, with 4.6% in the top ten. This entry comes from a study of blood T cell repertoires in COVID-19. As for the study in general: Samples of COVID-19 (acute and convalescent) were obtained from the United States, Italy and Spain. PBMCs, B-cell-depleted T cells, or T cells were the source of the cDNA or gDNA that made up the material.

Trimming left V 3 bases short and J 4 bases short, with 8 bases between. Germline V gene data show CDR1 as SGHRS and CDR2 as YFSETQ. This CDR3 spans 12 amino acids. The receptor's source is a woman aged 40-49 years who had recovered from COVID-19. This chain uses TRBV5-1 with TRBJ2-7; D might be TRBD1 (6 bases). The specimen was peripheral blood. The CDR3 region is CASSSQGYEQYF. DNA for the CDR3: TGCGCCAGCAGCTCGCAGGGGTACGAGCAGTACTTC.